This TCR beta chain was obtained from a study of HIV-infected patients and healthy controls. Study at large: No general T-cell lymphocytopenia was present, and per-chain CDR3 totals resembled those of controls.

Around 450 ng RNA was reverse transcribed with alpha and beta constant-region primers. Alpha and beta chain libraries were made separately by chain-specific third strand synthesis with multiplexing indices. All rearrangements within a chain used one primer pair; cDNA molecules carried barcodes. A single record per CDR3 protein comes from TCRdb applying MiXCR to the 5' RACE reads. The table lists approximately 5,200 distinct CDR3 sequences, around 20% of them singletons, with 25% to 30% in the top ten. Antiretroviral therapy had run roughly three months, about 14 weeks, before follow-up blood collection. The repertoire came from unfractionated whole blood and reflected all unsorted peripheral T cells. This CDR3 is built from 17 residues. V lost 4 bases to trimming and J lost 0 bases; unmatched junction nucleotides: 10. Germline V gives CDR1 LNHDA, CDR2 SQIVND (reference sequence).

The chain carries TRBV19 and TRBJ2-3, with 7 bases fitting TRBD2. This receptor was taken from an adult with HIV infection. Here the sequenced sample was blood, taken during antiretroviral therapy. The CDR3 reads CASSTGLQPHSTDTQYF. The CDR3 coding sequence is TGTGCCAGTAGTACGGGACTACAACCACACAGCACAGATACGCAGTATTTT. Supplemented by reference TRBV19 and TRBJ2-3, the full variable domain reads DGGITQSPKYLFRKEGQNVTLSCEQNLNHDAMYWYRQDPGQGLRLIYYSQIVNDFQKGDIAEGYSVSREKKESFPLTVTSAQKNPTAFYLCASSTGLQPHSTDTQYFGPGTRLTVL.